Included here is one TCR beta chain sequence, with context. Its target antigen remains unknown. Per-nucleotide qualities are absent, and no much larger clonotype sits a single base away. CDR3 length: 14 amino acids, cysteine to phenylalanine. Of the read, only the CDR3 DNA is kept; its 42 bases are in frame from base 1. CDR1 is given as LGHDT and CDR2 as YNNKEL, both from the germline V gene (reference sequence). V lost 8 bases and J lost 10 bases, and the count of bases not matched to a germline gene is 11. This sample is part of a study of identical twins (dated by TCRdb to 2015 to 2016). For the study in its entirety: The study deep-sequenced TCR alpha and beta repertoires from monozygotic twins, unrelated adults of various ages and cord blood to test whether fetal clonotypes persist. Replicate twin experiments were performed at different times using different library preparation protocols to rule out contamination.

Study-level results and caveats: In monozygotic twins, recombination models systematically underestimated out-of-frame TCR alpha sharing, but the models matched the sharing seen between unrelated individuals. Because the same donors could not be followed over many years, conclusions were based on cross-sectional statistical analysis. Invariant T cells such as MAIT and iNKT could partly confound zero-insertion analyses, though diverse VJ usage argued against this for most clonotypes. Excess twin sharing in beta out-of-frame sequences was weaker because fewer shared sequences lowered the signal-to-noise ratio. Compared with coincidental sharing between unrelated individuals, out-of-frame TCR alpha sequences shared between twins showed an excess of sequences with low generation probability. Abundant cord blood beta clonotypes had fewer insertions, young adult naive repertoires showed a similar but weaker trend, and memory repertoires showed no such trend.

All donors were healthy Caucasians. The method was 5' RACE. Sequencer: Illumina HiSeq 2000. Template switching added a universal primer binding site, and the final cDNA carried a unique molecular identifier that allowed TCR cDNA molecules to be counted accurately. First-strand cDNA for TCR alpha and beta chains was synthesized from specific primers in the conserved constant-segment region. To control for contamination, every cDNA library was double barcoded, receiving both a SMART-Mk sample barcode and Illumina barcodes. TruSeq adapter sequences along with Illumina sample barcodes were introduced in two successive PCR steps. The TCR alpha and beta cDNA libraries were sequenced on the Illumina HiSeq platform using custom primers. On the authors' methods: Raw reads were processed with MiGEC to extract unique molecular identifiers, and MiXCR was used to determine CDR3 positions. Recombination models were inferred per individual with the repgenHMM and IGoR tools using an EM algorithm. Shared clonotype analysis was performed with the tcR package in R, normalizing sharing by the product of cloneset sizes. Out-of-frame nonproductive sequences were analyzed to study raw recombination free of thymic and clonal selection effects. In TCRdb, the public reads were trimmed at Q25 with fastp and aligned with MiXCR, with productive beta chains retained. Rows with a matching CDR3 protein are joined into one entry that keeps the most common DNA and genes. These V and J calls are TCRdb output, not the study's own analysis. The sample table contains roughly 1.6 million distinct CDR3 sequences; only one count was recorded for about 30% of them. The ten largest clones capture over 0.25% of the sample.

The sequence came from a newborn girl in good health. The sequencing sample was made of cord blood. Rearrangement joined TRBV3-1 to TRBJ2-1; TRBD1 aligns with 10 central bases. The CDR3 amino acid sequence is: CASGGTGASYEQFF. At the DNA level, the sequence is TGTGCCAGCGGCGGGACAGGGGCTTCCTACGAGCAGTTCTTC.